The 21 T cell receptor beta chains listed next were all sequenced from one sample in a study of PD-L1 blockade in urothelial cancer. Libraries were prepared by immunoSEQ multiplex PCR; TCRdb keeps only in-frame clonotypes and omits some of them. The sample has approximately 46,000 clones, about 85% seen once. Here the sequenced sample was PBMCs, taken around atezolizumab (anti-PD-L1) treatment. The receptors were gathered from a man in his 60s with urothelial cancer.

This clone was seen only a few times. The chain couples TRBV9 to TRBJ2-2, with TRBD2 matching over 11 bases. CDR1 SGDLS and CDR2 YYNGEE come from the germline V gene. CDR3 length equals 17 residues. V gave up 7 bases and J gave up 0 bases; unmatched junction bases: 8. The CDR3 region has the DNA TGTGCCAGCTCAGGGGTAGCGGGGGGGCCGAACACCGGGGAGCTGTTTTTT. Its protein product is CASSGVAGGPNTGELFF.

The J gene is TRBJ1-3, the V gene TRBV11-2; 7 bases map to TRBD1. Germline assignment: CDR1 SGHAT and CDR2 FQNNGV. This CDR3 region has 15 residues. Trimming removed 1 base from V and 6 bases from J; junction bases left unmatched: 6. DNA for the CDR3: TGTGCCAGCAGCTTAGGCCAAGACAGGGTAAACACCATATATTTT. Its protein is CASSLGQDRVNTIYF. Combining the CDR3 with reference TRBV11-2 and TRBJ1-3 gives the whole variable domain EAGVAQSPRYKIIEKRQSVAFWCNPISGHATLYWYQQILGQGPKLLIQFQNNGVVDDSQLPKDRFSAERLKGVDSTLKIQPAKLEDSAVYLCASSLGQDRVNTIYFGEGSWLTVV.

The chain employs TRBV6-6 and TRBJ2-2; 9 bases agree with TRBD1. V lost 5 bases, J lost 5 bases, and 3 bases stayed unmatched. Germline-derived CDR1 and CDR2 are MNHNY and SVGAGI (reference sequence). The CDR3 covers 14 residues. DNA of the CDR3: TGTGCCAGCAGTCGACAGGGGGATACCGGGGAGCTGTTTTTT. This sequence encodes CASSRQGDTGELFF.

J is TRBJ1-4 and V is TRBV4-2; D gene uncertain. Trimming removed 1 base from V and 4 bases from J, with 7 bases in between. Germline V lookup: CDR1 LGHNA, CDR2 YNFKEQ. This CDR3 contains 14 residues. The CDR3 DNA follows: TGTGCCAGCAGCCAAGGGACTCTTAATGAAAAACTGTTTTTT. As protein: CASSQGTLNEKLFF.

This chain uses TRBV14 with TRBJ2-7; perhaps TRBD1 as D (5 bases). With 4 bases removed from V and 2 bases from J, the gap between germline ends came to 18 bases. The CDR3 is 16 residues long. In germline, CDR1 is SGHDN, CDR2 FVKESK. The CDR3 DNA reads TGTGCCAGCAGCCCTCAAGGGGCAGGCCCTACCTACGAGCAGTACTTC. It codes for CASSPQGAGPTYEQYF.

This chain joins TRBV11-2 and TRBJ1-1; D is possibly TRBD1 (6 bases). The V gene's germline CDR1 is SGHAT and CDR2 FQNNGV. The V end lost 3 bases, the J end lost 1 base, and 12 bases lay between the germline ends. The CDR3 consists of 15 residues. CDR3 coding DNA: TGTGCCAGCAGCTTCTACAGGGCTAAGAACACTGAAGCTTTCTTT. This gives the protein CASSFYRAKNTEAFF.

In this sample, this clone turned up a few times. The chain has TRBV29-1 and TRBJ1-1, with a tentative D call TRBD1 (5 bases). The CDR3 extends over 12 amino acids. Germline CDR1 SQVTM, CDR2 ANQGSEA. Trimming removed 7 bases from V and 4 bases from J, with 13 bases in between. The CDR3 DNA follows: TGCAGCGCCGCCCAGGGTATCACTGAAGCTTTCTTT. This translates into CSAAQGITEAFF.

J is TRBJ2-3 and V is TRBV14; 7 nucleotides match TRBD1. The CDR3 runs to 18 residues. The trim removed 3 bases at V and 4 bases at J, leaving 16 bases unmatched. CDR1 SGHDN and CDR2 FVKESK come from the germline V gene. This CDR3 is CASSHSLGETGKADTQYF. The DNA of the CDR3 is TGTGCCAGCAGCCATTCCCTAGGAGAGACAGGGAAGGCAGATACGCAGTATTTT.

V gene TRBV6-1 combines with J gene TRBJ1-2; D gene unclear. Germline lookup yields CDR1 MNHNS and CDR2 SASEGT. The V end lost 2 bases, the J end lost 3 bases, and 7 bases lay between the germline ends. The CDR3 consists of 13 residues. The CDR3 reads CASSEPVYYGYTF. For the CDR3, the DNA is TGTGCCAGCAGTGAACCGGTTTACTATGGCTACACCTTC.

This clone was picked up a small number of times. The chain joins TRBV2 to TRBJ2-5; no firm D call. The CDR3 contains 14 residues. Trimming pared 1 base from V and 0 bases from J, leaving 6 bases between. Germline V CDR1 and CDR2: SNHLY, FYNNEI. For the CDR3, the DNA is TGTGCCAGCAGTGAAGTCAGTTACCAAGAGACCCAGTACTTC. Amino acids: CASSEVSYQETQYF.

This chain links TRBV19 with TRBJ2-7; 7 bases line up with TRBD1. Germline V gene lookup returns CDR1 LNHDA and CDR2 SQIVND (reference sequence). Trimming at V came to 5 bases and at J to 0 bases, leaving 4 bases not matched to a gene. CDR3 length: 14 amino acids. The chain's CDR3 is CASSSTGSSYEQYF. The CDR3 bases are TGTGCCAGTAGTTCGACAGGGTCCTCCTACGAGCAGTACTTC.

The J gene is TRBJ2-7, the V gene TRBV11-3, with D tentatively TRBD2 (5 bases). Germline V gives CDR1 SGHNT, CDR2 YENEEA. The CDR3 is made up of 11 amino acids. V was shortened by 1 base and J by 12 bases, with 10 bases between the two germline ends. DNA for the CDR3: TGTGCCAGCAGCTTAGCGGGGTTTACGTACTTC. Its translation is CASSLAGFTYF. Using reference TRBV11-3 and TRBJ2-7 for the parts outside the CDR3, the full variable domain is EAGVVQSPRYKIIEKKQPVAFWCNPISGHNTLYWYLQNLGQGPELLIRYENEEAVDDSQLPKDRFSAERLKGVDSTLKIQPAELGDSAVYLCASSLAGFTYFGPGTRLTVT.

The CDR3 region is CASSPFRGGYTF. The CDR3 region has the DNA TGTGCCAGCAGCCCCTTCAGGGGTGGCTACACCTTC. The V call is TRBV7-2, the J call TRBJ1-2; weak D call: TRBD1 (6 bases). The CDR3 runs to 12 residues. Germline V gene data show CDR1 as SGHTA and CDR2 as FQGNSA. Trimming shortened V by 5 bases and J by 7 bases, and 11 bases separated the two germline ends.

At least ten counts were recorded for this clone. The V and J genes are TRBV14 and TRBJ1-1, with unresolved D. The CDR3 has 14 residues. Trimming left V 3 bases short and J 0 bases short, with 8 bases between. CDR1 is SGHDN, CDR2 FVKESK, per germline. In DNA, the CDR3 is TGTGCCAGCAGCCAGAGGCAAATGAACACTGAAGCTTTCTTT. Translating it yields CASSQRQMNTEAFF.

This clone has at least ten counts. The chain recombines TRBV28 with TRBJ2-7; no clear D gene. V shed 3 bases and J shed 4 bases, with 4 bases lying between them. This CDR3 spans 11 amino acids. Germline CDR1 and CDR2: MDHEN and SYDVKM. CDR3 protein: CASSFQYEQYF. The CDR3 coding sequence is TGTGCCAGCAGTTTCCAATACGAGCAGTACTTC.

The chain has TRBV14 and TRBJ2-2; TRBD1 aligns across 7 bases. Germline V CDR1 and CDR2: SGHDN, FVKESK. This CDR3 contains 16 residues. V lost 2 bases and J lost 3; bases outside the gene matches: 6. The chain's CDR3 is CASSQKGAQYTGELFF. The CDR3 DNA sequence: TGTGCCAGCAGCCAAAAGGGGGCTCAGTACACCGGGGAGCTGTTTTTT.

The CDR3 spells CASSLIAGGRLHEQYF. Here the CDR3 DNA reads TGTGCCAGCAGTCTTATAGCAGGCGGGCGGCTCCACGAGCAGTACTTC. The chain employs TRBV2 and TRBJ2-7, with D possibly matching TRBD2 (5 bases). V was cut by 5 bases and J by 5 bases, with 22 bases left in between. The CDR3 spans 16 residues. The germline gives CDR1 SNHLY, CDR2 FYNNEI.

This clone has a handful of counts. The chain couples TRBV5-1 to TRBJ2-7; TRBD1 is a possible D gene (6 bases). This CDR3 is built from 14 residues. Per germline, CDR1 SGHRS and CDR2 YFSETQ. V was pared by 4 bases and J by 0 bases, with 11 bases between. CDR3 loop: CASSRWDTSYEQYF. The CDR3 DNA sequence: TGCGCCAGCAGCCGCTGGGACACCTCCTACGAGCAGTACTTC.

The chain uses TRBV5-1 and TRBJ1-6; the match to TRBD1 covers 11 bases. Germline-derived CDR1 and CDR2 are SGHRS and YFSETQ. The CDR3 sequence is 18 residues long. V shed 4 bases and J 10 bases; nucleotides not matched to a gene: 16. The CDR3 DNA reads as TGCGCCAGCAGCCCGCGCCCAGGGGGACAGGGGGTCCGGTCACCCCTCCACTTT. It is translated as CASSPRPGGQGVRSPLHF.

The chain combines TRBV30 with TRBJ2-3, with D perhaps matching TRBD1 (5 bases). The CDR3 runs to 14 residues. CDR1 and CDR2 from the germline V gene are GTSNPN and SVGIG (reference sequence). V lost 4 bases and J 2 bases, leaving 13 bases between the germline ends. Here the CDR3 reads CAWNPRGFTDTQYF. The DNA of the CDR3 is TGTGCCTGGAACCCAAGGGGATTCACAGATACGCAGTATTTT.

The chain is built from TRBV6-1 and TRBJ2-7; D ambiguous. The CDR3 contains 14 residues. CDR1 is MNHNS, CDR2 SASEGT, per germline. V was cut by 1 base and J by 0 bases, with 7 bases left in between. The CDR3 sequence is CASSEGAGSYEQYF. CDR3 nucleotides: TGTGCCAGCAGTGAAGGGGCAGGCTCCTACGAGCAGTACTTC.